The T cell receptor (beta chain) under discussion was sequenced for a study of T cells after yellow fever vaccination. Germline CDR1 is MNHEY and CDR2 is SVGAGI. This CDR3 region has 13 residues. The ends lost 6 bases at V and 4 bases at J; junction bases unmatched: 4. TCRdb reanalysed the 5' RACE reads using MiXCR and keeps one entry per CDR3 protein. Among more than 65,000 distinct CDR3 sequences listed, about 14% were seen once. By sample fraction, this clonotype is medium-sized. The receptor was derived from a man younger than 35 who received the YFV17D yellow fever vaccine. The chain carries TRBV6-5 and TRBJ2-5; TRBD1 agrees at 8 bases. The sequencing used CD8+ T cells not binding an NS4B(214-222) dextramer, sorted from PBMCs, collected roughly 23 days after the first yellow fever vaccination. The CDR3 DNA sequence: TGTGCCAGCAGCTCCGACAGGGGAGAGACCCAGTACTTC. Encoded protein: CASSSDRGETQYF.